What follows describes a single T cell receptor (beta chain). Its antigen is still unknown. It has no much larger one-base neighbor in the sample; base qualities were not kept. The immunoSEQ Assay, a bias-controlled multiplex PCR, was used to amplify TCRbeta CDR3 regions from genomic DNA. Per the source publication's procedure: The number of nucleated cells in each sample was estimated from the amplification of reference gene primers within the assay. To quantify the absolute abundance of each unique TCRbeta CDR3 rearrangement, sequence reads were collapsed and filtered. For each sample, productive Simpson clonality was calculated as the square root of Simpson's diversity index over productive rearrangements. TCRdb retrieved this table from immuneACCESS and kept in-frame rearrangements only. Not all clones are present; in checked studies, unresolved V genes account for under half, and no reason is known for the remainder. Clonal size and the V and J genes are those of that table, whereas D and trimming came from the DNA. The sample has 150,000 to 200,000 clones on record, just under 80% of them singletons. 5% to 8.5% of the sample is in the top ten clones.

The CDR3 runs 15 residues from the cysteine to the phenylalanine. Of the read, only the CDR3 DNA is kept; its 45 bases are in frame from base 1. The V end gives up 5 bases and the J end 2 bases, leaving 5 bases in the junction not matched to a gene. Per the germline V gene, MDHEN is the CDR1 and SYDVKM is the CDR2. The record originates from a study of blood T cell repertoires in COVID-19 (dated by TCRdb to about 2020). About the full investigation: Collaborator samples came from the United States, Italy and Spain and covered acute and convalescent phases of COVID-19. The repertoires were released in a freely available public database meant as a resource for research on the immune response to SARS-CoV-2. Deeply sampled blood TCRbeta repertoires from subjects exposed to, actively infected with, or recovered from COVID-19 were included in the dataset. The material from the prospective study consisted of cDNA or gDNA derived from T cells, B-cell-depleted T cells, or PBMCs. The sample metadata nearly always contained a de-identified subject ID, COVID-19 status, age in years and sex. The samples were drawn from two sources: the first 160 participants of the ongoing ImmuneRACE study, and approximately 1,300 subjects contributed by 6 global collaborators. Where available, HLA class I and class II types were obtained from metadata supplied by the sample provider rather than from assay-based typing.

Each collaborating institution followed its own protocols to collect whole blood in K2EDTA tubes. For TCRbeta analysis, collaborators shipped samples as frozen whole blood, isolated PBMCs, or DNA extracted from either of those sample types. Study-level results and caveats: How much clinical and demographic metadata was included differed by source and by participant, and the metadata was provided uncurated.

The sample consisted of peripheral blood. The chain couples TRBV28 to TRBJ2-7, and 11 bases in between align with TRBD2. This sequence was found in a man in his sixties or seventies with active or convalescent COVID-19. The CDR3 loop reads CASSVPGLAAYEQYF. The sequenced DNA is TGTGCCAGCAGTGTTCCGGGACTAGCGGCCTACGAGCAGTACTTC. Joined to the reference TRBV28 and TRBJ2-7 proteins, this CDR3 gives the full variable domain: DVKVTQSSRYLVKRTGEKVFLECVQDMDHENMFWYRQDPGLGLRLIYFSYDVKMKEKGDIPEGYSVSREKKERFSLILESASTNQTSMYLCASSVPGLAAYEQYFGPGTRLTVT.